The 19 T cell receptor beta chains below come from one sample, sequenced in a study of blood T cell repertoires in COVID-19 (dated by TCRdb to the early 2020s). Library method: the immunoSEQ multiplex PCR assay. TCRdb's version of the immuneACCESS table is confined to in-frame rearrangements and falls short of the full clone set. An unresolved V gene accounts for under half of the shortfall where checked; the remainder is of unknown origin. The sample data list 90,000 to 120,000 clones, and 84% of these were observed just once. The ten largest clones add up to more than 20% of the sample. Specimen: peripheral blood. Receptors were obtained from a man aged 60-69 years with acute or convalescent COVID-19.

V usage is TRBV19 and J usage is TRBJ1-5, with 9 positions matching TRBD1. CDR3 length: 16 amino acids. Germline lookup yields CDR1 LNHDA and CDR2 SQIVND (reference sequence). After removal of 4 bases from V and 7 bases from J, the junction contained 11 bases not matched to a gene. The CDR3: CASSKQGAALVQPQHF. The CDR3 bases are TGTGCCAGTAGTAAACAGGGGGCGGCCTTGGTACAGCCCCAGCATTTT.

The chain employs TRBV5-1 and TRBJ1-5; D gene uncertain. Germline CDR1 SGHRS, CDR2 YFSETQ. There are 14 residues in the CDR3. The V and J ends lost 4 bases and 0 bases respectively, with 8 bases between them. As DNA, the CDR3 is TGCGCCAGCAGCCCCGGGGATAGCAATCAGCCCCAGCATTTT. Protein product: CASSPGDSNQPQHF. Together with reference TRBV5-1 and TRBJ1-5, the CDR3 gives the full variable domain: KAGVTQTPRYLIKTRGQQVTLSCSPISGHRSVSWYQQTPGQGLQFLFEYFSETQRNKGNFPGRFSGRQFSNSRSEMNVSTLELGDSALYLCASSPGDSNQPQHFGDGTRLSIL.

The gene calls are TRBV19 and TRBJ2-4, with D possibly TRBD1 on 7 matching bases. Trimming cost V 8 bases and J 6 bases, with 11 bases left between them. Looked up from germline, CDR1 is LNHDA and CDR2 is SQIVND (reference sequence). The CDR3 is made up of 12 amino acids. The CDR3 DNA reads TGTGCCAGTCGCCAGGGGGGAAACATTCAGTACTTC. It yields the protein CASRQGGNIQYF.

The chain carries TRBV19 and TRBJ2-1; 10 nucleotides agree with TRBD1. Germline V lookup: CDR1 LNHDA, CDR2 SQIVND (reference sequence). This CDR3 is 14 amino acids long. With 5 bases clipped from V and 6 bases from J, the junction kept 4 bases outside the gene matches. In DNA form, the CDR3 reads TGTGCCAGTAGTGGGGACAGGGGTATCAATGAGCAGTTCTTC. Protein: CASSGDRGINEQFF.

This rearrangement joins TRBV27 to TRBJ2-1, with 7 nucleotides matching TRBD1. This CDR3 region has 14 residues. CDR1 is MNHEY, CDR2 SMNVEV, per germline (reference sequence). With 5 bases clipped from V and 6 bases from J, the junction kept 7 bases outside the gene matches. CDR3 in amino acids: CASSPRRQGNEQFF. DNA for the CDR3: TGTGCCAGCAGTCCCCGTCGACAGGGCAATGAGCAGTTCTTC.

V is TRBV6-5 and J is TRBJ2-1; D uncertain. Trimming removed 0 bases at V and 4 bases at J, with 7 bases between. Germline lookup yields CDR1 MNHEY and CDR2 SVGAGI. The CDR3 has 14 amino acids. CDR3: CASSYSLGYNEQFF. DNA of the CDR3: TGTGCCAGCAGTTACTCTCTAGGTTACAATGAGCAGTTCTTC.

The rearrangement uses TRBV5-4 and TRBJ2-1, with a weak D call TRBD2 (6 bases). The CDR3 has 14 residues. V lost 4 bases, J lost 2 bases, and 10 bases lay in between. The germline V gene has CDR1 SGHNT and CDR2 YYREEE (reference sequence). The CDR3 reads CASSPVAAYNEQFF. CDR3 DNA sequence: TGTGCCAGCAGCCCGGTAGCGGCCTACAATGAGCAGTTCTTC.

CDR3 sequence (DNA): TGCGCCAGCAGCATCGGGACAGGGAGCTACGAGCAGTACTTC. Amino acid sequence: CASSIGTGSYEQYF. The rearrangement uses TRBV5-1 and TRBJ2-7, with 9 bases lining up with TRBD1. CDR1 is SGHRS, CDR2 YFSETQ, per germline. The CDR3 length is 14 residues. The V segment lost 4 bases and the J segment 3 bases; nucleotides outside the gene matches: 5. The full variable domain, its missing parts supplied by reference TRBV5-1 and TRBJ2-7, is KAGVTQTPRYLIKTRGQQVTLSCSPISGHRSVSWYQQTPGQGLQFLFEYFSETQRNKGNFPGRFSGRQFSNSRSEMNVSTLELGDSALYLCASSIGTGSYEQYFGPGTRLTVT.

The V and J genes are TRBV6-5 and TRBJ2-3, with TRBD2 matching 13 bases. V was pared by 6 bases and J by 9 bases, with 9 bases of the junction left unmatched. This CDR3 spans 15 amino acids. Per the germline V gene, CDR1 is MNHEY and CDR2 is SVGAGI. The CDR3 nucleotides are TGTGCCAGCAGGACACTAGCGGGAGGGCGGGAGACGCAGTATTTT. Its translation is CASRTLAGGRETQYF.

The chain links TRBV9 to TRBJ2-5; no definite D call. The CDR3 covers 13 residues. The germline V gene has CDR1 SGDLS and CDR2 YYNGEE. The V and J ends lost 0 bases and 2 bases respectively, with 5 bases between them. CDR3 region: CASSVAPQETQYF. DNA for the CDR3: TGTGCCAGCAGCGTAGCCCCTCAAGAGACCCAGTACTTC.

This clone came up a few times. This chain uses TRBV29-1 with TRBJ2-7; D is possibly TRBD2 (5 bases). Trimming left V 4 bases short and J 6 bases short, with 16 bases between. The CDR3 consists of 13 residues. The germline V gene has CDR1 SQVTM and CDR2 ANQGSEA. CDR3 region: CSVAPRGSGEQYF. The CDR3, as DNA: TGCAGCGTTGCGCCCCGGGGATCGGGCGAGCAGTACTTC.

The CDR3 DNA reads TGCGCCAGCAGCGAAGCGGGAGGGCCCTACAATGAGCAGTTCTTC. Translated, it gives CASSEAGGPYNEQFF. The chain recombines TRBV10-2 with TRBJ2-1, with 10 bases lining up with TRBD2. The germline V gene has CDR1 WSHSY and CDR2 SAAADI. CDR3 length: 15 residues. Germline trimming cut 6 bases from V and 2 bases from J; bases unmatched to any gene: 4.

V and J are TRBV6-5 and TRBJ1-1; D is perhaps TRBD1 (5 bases). The CDR3 totals 14 residues. V gave up 0 bases and J gave up 9 bases, with 14 bases separating them. Germline CDR1 is MNHEY and CDR2 is SVGAGI. CDR3 coding DNA: TGTGCCAGCAGTTACTCCGGGGGGTTGCGGAAAGCTTTCTTT. This codes for CASSYSGGLRKAFF.

The gene calls are TRBV5-1 and TRBJ1-4; D ambiguous. Germline CDR1 and CDR2: SGHRS and YFSETQ. Trimming pared 0 bases from V and 5 bases from J, leaving 5 bases between. The CDR3 is 13 residues long. The CDR3 bases are TGCGCCAGCAGCTTGGTCCCGAATGAAAAACTGTTTTTT. Encoded protein: CASSLVPNEKLFF. The whole variable domain, filled in from reference TRBV5-1 and TRBJ1-4, reads KAGVTQTPRYLIKTRGQQVTLSCSPISGHRSVSWYQQTPGQGLQFLFEYFSETQRNKGNFPGRFSGRQFSNSRSEMNVSTLELGDSALYLCASSLVPNEKLFFGSGTQLSVL.

The chain has TRBV24-1 and TRBJ2-3; perhaps TRBD2 as D (6 bases). Trimming removed 1 base from V and 2 bases from J, with 12 bases in between. Germline V lookup: CDR1 KGHDR, CDR2 SFDVKD. The CDR3 spans 16 residues. The CDR3 DNA reads TGTGCCACCAGTGATTTCAGAAGCGGGCCCACAGATACGCAGTATTTT. It yields the protein CATSDFRSGPTDTQYF.

The CDR3 coding sequence is TGTGCCAGCAGTGACCCCCGGGACTCGGGGGTCTACGAGCAGTACTTC. This gives the protein CASSDPRDSGVYEQYF. The chain uses TRBV6-1 and TRBJ2-7, with D maybe TRBD2 (6 bases). Germline V gene sequence: CDR1 MNHNS, CDR2 SASEGT. The V end was cut by 3 bases, the J end by 3 bases, with 18 bases between. The CDR3 is 16 amino acids.

V is TRBV3-1 (or the pseudogene TRBV3-2) and J is TRBJ1-1; 10 bases match TRBD1. Germline V gene data show CDR1 as LGHDT and CDR2 as YNNKEL (reference sequence). CDR3 size: 17 residues. V dropped 3 bases and J dropped 4; count of bases not matched to a gene: 11. This chain's CDR3 is CASSQGGTGVRGTEAFF. The CDR3 DNA follows: TGTGCCAGCAGCCAGGGTGGGACAGGGGTGCGCGGCACTGAAGCTTTCTTT.

The rearrangement joins TRBV5-1 to TRBJ1-1; 7 bases are shared with TRBD1. Germline V lookup: CDR1 SGHRS, CDR2 YFSETQ. The CDR3 contains 12 residues. V lost 4 bases and J lost 11; bases outside the gene matches: 8. The CDR3 protein is CASSLTGVRAFF. The CDR3, as DNA: TGCGCCAGCAGCCTTACAGGGGTTCGCGCTTTCTTT.

The chain has TRBV28 and TRBJ2-6; 7 nucleotides line up with TRBD1. Germline V CDR1 and CDR2: MDHEN, SYDVKM. J was trimmed by 1 base and V by 11 bases; bases with no gene match: 8. The CDR3 totals 15 residues. The CDR3 loop is CACDRDRSGANVLTF. As DNA, the CDR3 is TGTGCCTGCGACAGGGACCGTTCTGGGGCCAACGTCCTGACTTTC.